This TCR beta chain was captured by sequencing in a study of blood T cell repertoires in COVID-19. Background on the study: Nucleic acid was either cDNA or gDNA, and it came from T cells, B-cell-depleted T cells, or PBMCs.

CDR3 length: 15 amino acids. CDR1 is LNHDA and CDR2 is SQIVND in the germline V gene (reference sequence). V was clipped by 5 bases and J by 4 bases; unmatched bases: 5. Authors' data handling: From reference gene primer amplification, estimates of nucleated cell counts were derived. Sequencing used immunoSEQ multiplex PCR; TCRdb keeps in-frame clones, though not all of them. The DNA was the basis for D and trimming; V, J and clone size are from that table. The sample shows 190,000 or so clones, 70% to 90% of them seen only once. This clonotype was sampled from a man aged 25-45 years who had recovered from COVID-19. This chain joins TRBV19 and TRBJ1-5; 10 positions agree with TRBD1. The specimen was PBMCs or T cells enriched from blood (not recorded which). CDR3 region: CASSPGTGDNQPQHF. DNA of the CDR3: TGTGCCAGTAGTCCCGGGACAGGGGATAATCAGCCCCAGCATTTT.